This T cell receptor beta chain was identified in a study of siplizumab effects on memory and regulatory T cells. As to this clone: Its matching antigen is unknown.

Assay: immunoSEQ multiplex PCR; the TCRdb copy retains only in-frame clones and omits some. The top ten hold 1% to 1.5% of the sample, which has 75,000 to 100,000 clones, just under 95% seen once. Broader study findings: The study found naive T cells seemingly more diverse than memory cells and seemingly major alloresponse contributors. No more than a minor fraction of alloreactive clones could be traced back to unstimulated subsets. Assignment of a naive or memory phenotype failed for roughly 75-95% of the proliferating CD4+ or CD8+ clones.

Trimming removed 6 bases at V and 5 bases at J, with 17 bases between. The CDR3 has 15 amino acids. The germline gives CDR1 MNHNS, CDR2 SASEGT. What was sequenced was non-Treg CD4+ T cells sorted from blood. The chain employs TRBV6-1 and TRBJ2-1, with D possibly being TRBD1 or TRBD2 (6 bases each). The TCR comes from a human donor in good health. This CDR3 reads CASSRGGTGNNEQFF. For the CDR3, the DNA is TGTGCCAGCAGCCGAGGGGGGACTGGAAACAATGAGCAGTTCTTC.